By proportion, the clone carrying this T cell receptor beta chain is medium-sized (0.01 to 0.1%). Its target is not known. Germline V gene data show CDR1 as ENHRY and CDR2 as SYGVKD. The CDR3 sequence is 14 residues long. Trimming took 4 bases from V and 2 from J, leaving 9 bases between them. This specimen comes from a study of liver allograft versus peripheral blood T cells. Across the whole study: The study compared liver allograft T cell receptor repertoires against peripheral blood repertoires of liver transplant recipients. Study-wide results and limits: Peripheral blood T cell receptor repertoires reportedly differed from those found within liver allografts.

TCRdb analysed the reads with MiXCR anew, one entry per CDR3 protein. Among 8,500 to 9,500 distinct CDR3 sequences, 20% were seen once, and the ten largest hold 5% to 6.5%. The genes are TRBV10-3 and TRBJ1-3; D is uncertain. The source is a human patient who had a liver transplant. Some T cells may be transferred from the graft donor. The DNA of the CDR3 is TGTGCCATCAGTGGGGTAGACCCTGGAAACACCATATATTTT. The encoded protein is CAISGVDPGNTIYF.